This T cell receptor beta chain was obtained from a study of blood T cell repertoires in COVID-19. About the research overall: COVID-19 samples from acute and convalescent phases originated in the United States, Italy and Spain. From T cells, B-cell-depleted T cells, or PBMCs came the material, which was cDNA or gDNA.

Per the original methods: Reference gene primer amplification in the assay estimated nucleated cell counts. Measured with immunoSEQ multiplex PCR; TCRdb has only the in-frame clones, and not every one. For V, J and clone size, that table is used; D and trimming come from the DNA. The sample lists about 200,000 clones, nearly 90% seen once, with roughly a sixth in the top ten. It was during active infection that Seattle patients were enrolled and then longitudinally followed. Sequencing was done on a sample of peripheral blood. The receptor comes from a man aged 45-65 years with COVID-19, enrolled during active disease.

DNA of the CDR3: TGTGCCAGCAGCTTAGTCGGCAGGGGAAGCTCCTACAATGAGCAGTTCTTC. The encoded protein is CASSLVGRGSSYNEQFF. The V call is TRBV7-6, the J call TRBJ2-1; D may be TRBD1 (6 bases). The CDR3 length is 17 residues. Germline CDR1 SGHVS, CDR2 FNYEAQ. The V and J ends lost 1 base and 0 bases respectively, with 13 bases between them.